The rows below give T cell receptor beta chains drawn from one sample of a study of blood T cell repertoires in COVID-19. Libraries were prepared by immunoSEQ multiplex PCR; TCRdb keeps only in-frame clonotypes and omits some of them. Of 200,000 to 250,000 clones in the sample, 65% to 85% were seen once. The source material was peripheral blood. These receptors were taken from a human donor in a cohort sampled during active COVID-19. The CDR3 runs from the conserved cysteine through the conserved F or W. D genes are given only for firm matches.

cdr3_length	d_call	v_call	j_call	cdr3_aa
15	NA	TRBV5-1	TRBJ1-3	CASSLVGDGGNTIYF
18	TRBD1	TRBV4-3	TRBJ2-6	CASSRLRQGSAGANVLTF
12	NA	TRBV30	TRBJ1-1	CAWSRAGAPAFF
13	TRBD1	TRBV28	TRBJ1-5	CASTGQGYQPQHF
14	NA	TRBV19	TRBJ1-1	CASSMGPPGTEAFF
14	NA	TRBV7-2	TRBJ2-5	CASSSRAPGETQYF
15	TRBD1	TRBV5-4	TRBJ2-2	CASSPTGVAAGELFF
15	NA	TRBV6-5	TRBJ1-5	CASSYSGQQDQPQHF
14	NA	TRBV3-1/TRBV3-2	TRBJ2-7	CASSAGRGPYEQYF
15	NA	TRBV3-1/TRBV3-2	TRBJ1-4	CASSLRGGFDEKLFF
16	NA	TRBV6-2/TRBV6-3	TRBJ1-4	CASSPSAGATNEKLFF
14	NA	TRBV5-1	TRBJ2-3	CASSLDGGVVPAYF
13	NA	TRBV27	TRBJ1-2	CASSRKSGDGYTF
13	TRBD1	TRBV19	TRBJ1-5	CASTDRVGQPQHF
15	TRBD1	TRBV19	TRBJ2-6	CASRHRGSGANVLTF
14	NA	TRBV18	TRBJ1-1	CASSKDSGATEAFF
13	TRBD1	TRBV5-8	TRBJ2-7	CASSYGQGDEQYF
13	NA	TRBV5-1	TRBJ2-7	CASSLAGTYEQYF
15	NA	TRBV5-4	TRBJ2-6	CASSSPGSGANVLTF
13	TRBD1	TRBV24-1	TRBJ1-2	CATSGTGYDGYTF